Given below is one T cell receptor beta chain in context. Antigen specificity is unknown. Other DNA sequences of this sample code for an identical CDR3. Assay used: immunoSEQ multiplex PCR; TCRdb lists only in-frame clones, some missing. Among over a million clones listed, approximately 97% were seen once. Donors, healthy HIV-negative adults, lacked recent acute infections or vaccinations. This specimen comes from a study of shared clonotypes between healthy human individuals. Overall study context: Serving as donors were two women and a few men, whose ages spanned 18 to 49.

The germline V gene encodes CDR1 SGHNT and CDR2 YYREEE (reference sequence). CDR3 length: 14 amino acids. The trim removed 3 bases at V and 4 bases at J, leaving 5 bases unmatched. Notes on the study in general: Estimated richness values were generally larger in naive subsets than in memory subsets.

The TCR sequence derives from a man under 40 in good health. What was sequenced was naive CD4+ T cells sorted from blood. Documented subset: CD45RA+ positively selected. This chain uses TRBV5-4 with TRBJ2-5; 8 bases align to TRBD1. CDR3 nucleotides: TGTGCCAGCAGCTCTGGACAGGGCCGAGAGACCCAGTACTTC. Translating it yields CASSSGQGRETQYF.